This is a list of T cell receptor beta chains from one sample in a study of T cells after yellow fever vaccination. TCRdb called the 5' RACE reads again in MiXCR, with one record for every CDR3 protein. The profile shows tens of thousands of distinct CDR3 sequences, about 6.6% of them singletons. The sequences come from CD8+ T cells sorted from PBMCs, collected less than 6 days after the first yellow fever vaccination. Receptors originate from a man aged 18 to 29 who received the YFV17D yellow fever vaccine. Each CDR3 is given with its conserved first and last residue. The order of the fields is D gene, V gene, clone size, J gene, CDR3 DNA, CDR3 protein. A D gene is named only where the DNA matches it firmly. Clone size is shown for a subset of rows, as once, few, many or a class of expanded clone.

TRBD1	TRBV14	NA	TRBJ2-1	TGTGCCAGCAGCCATCCACGGACAGGGGATTACAATGAGCAGTTCTTC	CASSHPRTGDYNEQFF
TRBD2	TRBV6-1	few	TRBJ2-3	TGTGCCAGCAGTCCGACTAGCGGGGGGGCTAGAGGCACAGATACGCAGTATTTT	CASSPTSGGARGTDTQYF
TRBD2	TRBV18	NA	TRBJ2-5	TGTGCCAGCTCACCACGTCAGCGGGGGACTAAAGAGACCCAGTACTTC	CASSPRQRGTKETQYF
NA	TRBV7-9	NA	TRBJ1-2	TGTGCCAGCAGCTTAGCCGTCCGGCAGGGGCACGATGGCTACACCTTC	CASSLAVRQGHDGYTF
NA	TRBV24-1	many	TRBJ2-1	TGTGCCACCAGTGATCTGCTCAATGAGCAGTTCTTC	CATSDLLNEQFF
TRBD1	TRBV6-5	NA	TRBJ2-1	TGTGCCAGCAGTTCCCAGGGGGACTACAATGAGCAGTTCTTC	CASSSQGDYNEQFF
TRBD2	TRBV7-7	few	TRBJ2-1	TGTGCTAGCAGCGTCACTAGCGGGGGGAACAATGAGCAGTTCTTC	CASSVTSGGNNEQFF
NA	TRBV27	few	TRBJ1-6	TGTGCCAGCAGGCCGGGACTTGATAGATCACCCCTCCACTTT	CASRPGLDRSPLHF
NA	TRBV6-6	NA	TRBJ2-1	TGTGCCAGCAGATTTCGCAATGAGCAGTTCTTC	CASRFRNEQFF
TRBD1	TRBV5-1	NA	TRBJ2-5	TGCGCCAGCAGCACGGGACAGGGGGAGAGGGAGACCCAGTACTTC	CASSTGQGERETQYF
TRBD1	TRBV6-5	many	TRBJ2-1	TGTGCCAGCAGTTCCCCCTTGGTGGACAGGGCCTATGAGCAGTTCTTC	CASSSPLVDRAYEQFF
NA	TRBV27	few	TRBJ1-1	TGTGCCAGCCATTCGAACACTGAAGCTTTCTTT	CASHSNTEAFF
TRBD2	TRBV9	many	TRBJ2-3	TGTGCCAGCAGCGTGGTAGCGGGGAGCACAGATACGCAGTATTTT	CASSVVAGSTDTQYF
NA	TRBV20-1	few	TRBJ2-7	TGCAGTGCTAGACCGCGACACGAGTACGAGCAGTACTTC	CSARPRHEYEQYF
TRBD1	TRBV6-5	few	TRBJ1-5	TGTGCCAGCCGAGCAGGGGGGTACCTTTACAATCAGCCCCAGCATTTT	CASRAGGYLYNQPQHF
NA	TRBV5-4	NA	TRBJ2-1	TGTGCCAGCAGCTACGGTACGGGGCCTTACAATGAGCAGTTCTTC	CASSYGTGPYNEQFF
NA	TRBV9	NA	TRBJ2-2	TGTGCCAGCAGCGCGGATACTACCGGGGAGCTGTTTTTT	CASSADTTGELFF
TRBD1	TRBV28	few	TRBJ2-1	TGTGCCATGAGCCCCCGGGGACAGCACAATGAGCAGTTCTTC	CAMSPRGQHNEQFF
TRBD1	TRBV27	many	TRBJ2-7	TGTGCCAGCAGTTCGGGACAGGGGGTCATTCAGCAGTACTTC	CASSSGQGVIQQYF
NA	TRBV7-9	many	TRBJ2-5	TGTGCCAGCAGTTTTGGCAAAATGGTAGAGACCCAGTACTTC	CASSFGKMVETQYF
NA	TRBV7-3	many	TRBJ2-3	TGTGCCAGCAGCCCTAGCACAGATACGCAGTATTTT	CASSPSTDTQYF
TRBD1	TRBV25-1	many	TRBJ2-4	TGTGCCAGCAGAGGGGGGACAGGATATGAAAACATTCAGTACTTC	CASRGGTGYENIQYF
NA	TRBV9	many	TRBJ2-5	TGTGCCAGCAGCGCTCCAGGGAGTTATCAAGAGACCCAGTACTTC	CASSAPGSYQETQYF
NA	TRBV11-2	NA	TRBJ2-3	TGTGCCAGCAGCCGCCACTTAGATACGCAGTATTTT	CASSRHLDTQYF
NA	TRBV21-1	few	TRBJ1-5	TGTGCCGATACAGGGGGTAGCAATCAGCCCCAGCATTTT	CADTGGSNQPQHF
NA	TRBV27	many	TRBJ2-4	TGTGCCAGCAGCCTCATTGGCGGCCAAAACATTCAGTACTTC	CASSLIGGQNIQYF
TRBD1	TRBV7-2	many	TRBJ1-5	TGTGCCAGCAGTTTTACAGGGGGCGCGGGCAATCAGCCCCAGCATTTT	CASSFTGGAGNQPQHF
TRBD2	TRBV6-5	NA	TRBJ2-1	TGTGCCAGCAGTTACAGTCTAGCGGGGTACAATGAGCAGTTCTTC	CASSYSLAGYNEQFF
TRBD2	TRBV4-3	few	TRBJ2-5	TGCGCCAGCAGCCAAGAAGAACGGTCTAGCGGGGTCCAAGAGACCCAGTACTTC	CASSQEERSSGVQETQYF
NA	TRBV10-1	few	TRBJ2-5	TGCGCCAGCAGTGGCGGGGATAAAGAGACCCAGTACTTC	CASSGGDKETQYF
TRBD2	TRBV4-3	many	TRBJ2-7	TGCGCCAGCAGCCAAGACAGCGGGACGTCCTACGAGCAGTACTTC	CASSQDSGTSYEQYF
NA	TRBV27	many	TRBJ2-2	TGTGCCAGCAGTTTGTTCCCGGGACAAAGGAATTCATGGGAGCTGTTTTTT	CASSLFPGQRNSWELFF
NA	TRBV12-5	many	TRBJ1-1	TGTGCTAGTGGTTTAGAGAACACTGAAGCTTTCTTT	CASGLENTEAFF
NA	TRBV5-6	NA	TRBJ2-5	TGTGCCAGCAGCTTGACGGCAGGGCCAGAGACCCAGTACTTC	CASSLTAGPETQYF
NA	TRBV2	many	TRBJ2-2	TGTGCCAGCAGTCTGACAGAAGCGAACACCGGGGAGCTGTTTTTT	CASSLTEANTGELFF
NA	TRBV11-2	NA	TRBJ1-1	TGTGCCAGCAGCTCAACCGGACAGCCCTATGAAGCTTTCTTT	CASSSTGQPYEAFF
NA	TRBV20-1	few	TRBJ2-3	TGCAGTGCCCCGAGAGTTAACACAGATACGCAGTATTTT	CSAPRVNTDTQYF
NA	TRBV12-3/TRBV12-4	many	TRBJ2-5	TGTGCCAGCGGTAGGGGGGAAGGGGAGACCCAGTACTTC	CASGRGEGETQYF
TRBD2	TRBV4-1	many	TRBJ2-7	TGCGCCAGCAGCCAAGCCCCGGGGGGCTACGAGCAGTACTTC	CASSQAPGGYEQYF
NA	TRBV21-1	many	TRBJ2-7	TGTGCCAGCAGCAAAGTCCGGGCCCGCGCCTACGAGCAGTACTTC	CASSKVRARAYEQYF
NA	TRBV2	NA	TRBJ2-3	TGTGCCAGCAGTGCGAAAGTTGGCTATACAGATACGCAGTATTTT	CASSAKVGYTDTQYF
TRBD1	TRBV6-1	NA	TRBJ1-5	TGTGCCAGCCAGGGGGGAGCGGGCAATCAGCCCCAGCATTTT	CASQGGAGNQPQHF
NA	TRBV5-4	NA	TRBJ2-3	TGTGCCAGCAGCTTGAGTGGGCTCGGGGTTGTCAATACGCAGTATTTT	CASSLSGLGVVNTQYF